Shown below are 27 T cell receptor beta chains from a single sample sequenced in a study of molecular identifiers for immune sequencing clone quantification. TCRdb independently ran MiXCR on the PCR reads; one entry per CDR3 protein. The table records tens of thousands of distinct CDR3 sequences, roughly 24% of them present only once. The sequencing sample was made of naive CD8+ T cells from blood, with Jurkat cell RNA spiked in. The subset denotes: FACS-sorted CD8+CD4-CCR7+CD45RA+ naive T cells. The receptors originated from a human donor in good health. Some libraries in this study had Jurkat cell RNA spiked in.

About this clonotype: Being one base from a much bigger clone, this may be a read error. The V and J genes are TRBV12-3 or TRBV12-4 and TRBJ2-6, with TRBD1 as a possible D gene (5 bases). The CDR3 covers 17 residues. Trimming left V 5 bases short and J 0 bases short, with 14 bases between. CDR3 in DNA: TGTGCCAGCAGTCCAGGGAAGAGGACCTCTGGGGCCAACGTCCTGACTTTC. Its translation: CASSPGKRTSGANVLTF.

This clonotype came up many times. The chain uses TRBV20-1 and TRBJ2-7; perhaps TRBD2 as D (5 bases). Trimming left V 3 bases short and J 3 bases short, with 12 bases between. Germline CDR1 is DFQATT and CDR2 is SNEGSKA (reference sequence). This CDR3 has 13 residues. The DNA of the CDR3 is TGCAGTGCTAGTAAGAGGGATAACTACGAGCAGTACTTC. This translates into CSASKRDNYEQYF.

This clonotype was recorded many times. The chain joins TRBV20-1 to TRBJ2-2; TRBD2 matches at 14 bases. Germline-derived CDR1 and CDR2 are DFQATT and SNEGSKA (reference sequence). CDR3 size: 19 residues. The V and J ends lost 1 base and 5 bases, in that order; junction bases with no gene match: 12. The CDR3 region is CSARASTGLAGVGTGELFF. The CDR3 DNA reads as TGCAGTGCTAGAGCCTCCACGGGACTAGCGGGAGTAGGGACCGGGGAGCTGTTTTTT.

This clonotype is labeled as medium-sized (0.01 to 0.1%). The rearrangement uses TRBV7-6 and TRBJ2-4, with unresolved D. V dropped 0 bases and J dropped 3 bases, with 12 bases sitting between them. CDR3 length equals 16 residues. CDR1 is SGHVS and CDR2 is FNYEAQ in the germline V gene. DNA of the CDR3: TGTGCCAGCAGCTTAGCGCACAGAAAGGTCAAAAACATTCAGTACTTC. Translation: CASSLAHRKVKNIQYF. Drawing the rest from reference TRBV7-6 and TRBJ2-4, the complete variable domain is GAGVSQSPRYKVTKRGQDVALRCDPISGHVSLYWYRQALGQGPEFLTYFNYEAQQDKSGLPNDRFSAERPEGSISTLTIQRTEQRDSAMYRCASSLAHRKVKNIQYFGAGTRLSVL.

This clonotype was seen only once. A much larger clone lies a single base off, so this may be a read error. The chain uses TRBV3-1 and TRBJ2-2; weak D call: TRBD2 (7 bases). CDR1 and CDR2 from the germline V gene are LGHDT and YNNKEL (reference sequence). The CDR3 extends over 18 amino acids. The CDR3 spells CASSQTGGPELNTGEPFF. The CDR3, as DNA: TGTGCCAGCAGCCAAACCGGGGGGCCGGAACTCAACACCGGGGAGCCGTTTTTT.

The chain joins TRBV27 to TRBJ2-1; 9 nucleotides align to TRBD2. J gave up 0 bases and V 5 bases, and 2 bases lay outside the gene matches. The CDR3 spans 15 residues. Germline loops: CDR1 MNHEY, CDR2 SMNVEV (reference sequence). CDR3 loop: CASSISGSSYNEQFF. The CDR3 bases are TGTGCCAGCAGTATTAGCGGGAGCTCCTACAATGAGCAGTTCTTC.

Ten or more counts support this clonotype. This rearrangement joins TRBV21-1 to TRBJ2-3; the D call TRBD1 from the table was never checked on the DNA. TRBV21-1 is classified as a pseudogene. This CDR3 is built from 17 residues. The DNA of the CDR3 is TGTGCCAGCAGTCCCCCAGTGGTAAGCAGGAGAACAGATACGCAGTATTTT. Encoded protein: CASSPPVVSRRTDTQYF.

This clonotype was seen a few times. The J gene is TRBJ2-7, the V gene TRBV21-1; the D call in the table, TRBD2, was not verified against the DNA. TRBV21-1 is deemed a pseudogene. The CDR3 has 17 residues. The CDR3 loop reads CASPGRLAGSSMYEQYF. The CDR3 coding sequence is TGTGCCAGCCCTGGGAGACTAGCGGGATCGAGTATGTACGAGCAGTACTTC.

This clonotype was counted only a few times. V gene TRBV12-3 or TRBV12-4 combines with J gene TRBJ1-1; D might be TRBD1 (6 bases). V was trimmed by 5 bases and J by 7 bases, leaving 8 bases between them. This CDR3 is 11 amino acids long. CDR3 sequence (DNA): TGTGCCAGCAGTGACAGGAGTGAAGCTTTCTTT. Amino acid sequence: CASSDRSEAFF.

In this sample, this clonotype turned up a few times. The genes are TRBV12-3 or TRBV12-4 and TRBJ2-1; TRBD1 agrees at 9 bases. With 5 bases clipped from V and 10 bases from J, the junction kept 12 bases outside the gene matches. The CDR3 sequence is 15 residues long. CDR3 amino acids: CASSVRDREVWEQFF. In DNA form, the CDR3 reads TGTGCCAGCAGTGTCCGGGACAGGGAAGTATGGGAGCAGTTCTTC.

This chain joins TRBV19 and TRBJ2-7, with TRBD1 identical over 8 bases. The germline CDR1 and CDR2 sequences are LNHDA and SQIVND (reference sequence). This CDR3 has 15 residues. V trimming: 5 bases; J trimming: 5 bases; junction bases outside the gene matches: 11. The CDR3: CASSQIQGGVHEQYF. The DNA for the CDR3 is TGTGCCAGTAGTCAGATACAGGGGGGAGTCCACGAGCAGTACTTC.

The sample holds many counts of this clonotype. The chain employs TRBV4-3 and TRBJ2-6; D is unresolved. The V gene's germline CDR1 is LGHNA and CDR2 YSLEER. The CDR3 consists of 16 residues. V lost 5 bases, J lost 1 base, and 12 bases lay in between. The CDR3 DNA is TGCGCCAGCAGCAATAAACGAGTATCTGGGGCCAACGTCCTGACTTTC. It translates to CASSNKRVSGANVLTF.

This clonotype was detected many times. J is TRBJ2-7 and V is TRBV2; TRBD2 matches at 8 bases. Germline CDR1 reads SNHLY; CDR2 reads FYNNEI. This CDR3 contains 15 residues. V lost 8 bases, J lost 4 bases, and 13 bases stayed unmatched. The CDR3 coding sequence is TGTGCCAGCGAACGGGACGGAGCGGGGGTGTACGAGCAGTACTTC. It codes for CASERDGAGVYEQYF.

By its share, this clonotype is medium-sized. The chain uses TRBV6-5 and TRBJ2-3; 9 bases map to TRBD2. V trimming: 8 bases; J trimming: 5 bases; junction bases outside the gene matches: 5. CDR1 and CDR2 (germline): MNHEY, SVGAGI. This CDR3 spans 13 amino acids. CDR3 bases: TGTGCCAGCTCCGGGACTAGCCAAGATACGCAGTATTTT. Translating it yields CASSGTSQDTQYF.

A note on this clonotype: Just one base apart from a much larger clone, this may be a read error. The V and J genes are TRBV7-9 and TRBJ1-4; 7 nucleotides match TRBD1. The germline V gene encodes CDR1 SEHNR and CDR2 FQNEAQ (reference sequence). The CDR3 runs 14 residues. The V and J ends lost 8 bases and 10 bases, in that order; junction bases with no gene match: 13. CDR3 in amino acids: CASQIQGGDGKLFF. DNA for the CDR3: TGTGCCAGCCAGATCCAGGGGGGAGACGGAAAACTGTTTTTT. The whole variable domain, remainder taken from reference TRBV7-9 and TRBJ1-4, is DTGVSQNPRHKITKRGQNVTFRCDPISEHNRLYWYRQTLGQGPEFLTYFQNEAQLEKSRLLSDRFSAERPKGSFSTLEIQRTEQGDSAMYLCASQIQGGDGKLFFGSGTQLSVL.

Regarding this clonotype: It may be a read error: a sequence one base away is much more abundant. This rearrangement joins TRBV7-9 to TRBJ2-3; TRBD1 or TRBD2 may be the D gene (5 bases each). Germline V gene sequence: CDR1 SEHNR, CDR2 FQNEAQ (reference sequence). This CDR3 has 14 amino acids. The CDR3 sequence: CAGAQGSSTGTQYF. In nucleotides, the CDR3 is TGTGCCGGGGCCCAGGGCTCTAGCACAGGTACGCAGTATTTT.

This clonotype appeared many times. V and J are TRBV4-1 and TRBJ2-1, with 10 bases matching TRBD2. Germline CDR1 is MGHRA and CDR2 is YSYEKL. The CDR3 sequence is 16 residues long. J gave up 6 bases and V 0 bases, and 5 bases lay outside the gene matches. The DNA of the CDR3 is TGCGCCAGCAGCCAAGATCCAGCGGGGGGGCTCAATGAGCAGTTCTTC. Translated: CASSQDPAGGLNEQFF.

In its sample, this clonotype was seen many times. The DNA of the CDR3 is TGCGCCAGCAGCCAAGATAATGGGGGTCGGACTGAAGCTTTCTTT. Residues: CASSQDNGGRTEAFF. The chain is built from TRBV4-1 and TRBJ1-1; tentatively, D is TRBD1 (5 bases). Germline V gene data show CDR1 as MGHRA and CDR2 as YSYEKL. Trimming removed 0 bases from V and 5 bases from J, with 13 bases in between. The CDR3 length is 15 residues.

Many counts were recorded for this clonotype. V is TRBV6-5 and J is TRBJ1-1; 7 nucleotides match TRBD1. CDR3 length: 17 amino acids. Germline CDR1 and CDR2: MNHEY and SVGAGI. V lost 6 bases to trimming and J lost 0 bases; unmatched junction nucleotides: 13. The CDR3 loop reads CASSPTGQIYMNTEAFF. In DNA form, the CDR3 reads TGTGCCAGCAGCCCGACGGGACAGATTTACATGAACACTGAAGCTTTCTTT.

A word on this clonotype: With a much larger clone just one base away, this may be a read error. The chain recombines TRBV6-5 with TRBJ1-6; perhaps TRBD1 as D (5 bases). There are 15 residues in the CDR3. Germline CDR1 and CDR2: MNHEY and SVGAGI. Trimming cost V 2 bases and J 8 bases, with 13 bases left between them. The CDR3 spells CASSYRGRYDSPLHF. DNA for the CDR3: TGTGCCAGCAGTTACAGGGGACGGTATGATTCACCCCTCCACTTT.

This chain links TRBV4-3 with TRBJ2-1; 9 bases align to TRBD1. Per germline, CDR1 LGHNA and CDR2 YSLEER. This CDR3 is built from 15 residues. Trimming cost V 1 base and J 8 bases; bases outside gene matches: 6. The CDR3 protein is CASSQATGGSDEQFF. For the CDR3, the DNA is TGCGCCAGCAGCCAAGCTACAGGGGGCAGCGATGAGCAGTTCTTC.

This clonotype was counted ten times or more. The rearrangement joins TRBV3-1 to TRBJ2-5; the D is unclear. The germline CDR1 and CDR2 sequences are LGHDT and YNNKEL (reference sequence). V dropped 0 bases and J dropped 5 bases, with 10 bases sitting between them. CDR3 size: 14 residues. CDR3 DNA: TGTGCCAGCAGCCAAGACGTCGACTCGGAGACCCAGTACTTC. It codes for CASSQDVDSETQYF.

The chain links TRBV7-9 to TRBJ2-1, with 12 bases that match TRBD2. The CDR3 sequence is 17 residues long. Germline assignment: CDR1 SEHNR and CDR2 FQNEAQ (reference sequence). The V gene end was trimmed by 5 bases and the J gene end by 7 bases; junction bases not matched to a gene: 12. The chain's CDR3 is CASSKRVVTSGSNEQFF. The CDR3 DNA follows: TGTGCCAGCAGCAAGAGGGTCGTGACTAGCGGGAGTAATGAGCAGTTCTTC.

This clonotype was counted ten times or more. V gene TRBV15 combines with J gene TRBJ2-2, with D hard to call. The V gene's germline CDR1 is LNHNV and CDR2 YYDKDF (reference sequence). The V end was cut by 7 bases, the J end by 1 base, with 10 bases between. The CDR3 is 14 residues long. The chain's CDR3 is CATTRTGNTGELFF. The DNA of the CDR3 is TGTGCCACCACCAGGACGGGGAACACCGGGGAGCTGTTTTTT.

This clonotype has at least ten counts. The gene calls are TRBV14 and TRBJ2-7, with D unclear. This CDR3 has 12 amino acids. CDR1 and CDR2 (germline): SGHDN, FVKESK. The V end lost 2 bases, the J end lost 5 bases, and 7 bases lay between the germline ends. The DNA for the CDR3 is TGTGCCAGCAGCCAATTACCCGACGAGCAGTACTTC. Amino acids: CASSQLPDEQYF.

In this sample, this clonotype turned up many times. The rearrangement joins TRBV12-3 or TRBV12-4 to TRBJ2-2; 10 nucleotides agree with TRBD2. CDR3 size: 16 residues. The V and J ends lost 6 bases and 9 bases, in that order; junction bases with no gene match: 13. The CDR3: CASSASSGRARRELFF. In nucleotides, the CDR3 is TGTGCCAGCAGCGCCTCCAGCGGGAGGGCCCGTCGGGAGCTGTTTTTT.

There are many counts of this clonotype. This chain links TRBV6-2 or TRBV6-3 with TRBJ1-5; D uncertain. CDR1 and CDR2 (germline): MNHEY, SVGEGT. V was shortened by 5 bases and J by 4 bases, with 12 bases between the two germline ends. The CDR3 length is 14 residues. The CDR3 nucleotides read TGTGCCAGCAGTCCTGGCCTGGGGAATCAGCCCCAGCATTTT. Its translation is CASSPGLGNQPQHF.